The present TCR beta chain was sequenced within a study of shared clonotypes between healthy human individuals. Study findings and constraints: Deeper or shallower sequencing was expected to change how clonotypes are shared among donors. Relative to memory subsets, naive subsets generally showed larger estimated richness.

This CDR3 spans 15 amino acids. The V segment lost 4 bases and the J segment 5 bases; nucleotides outside the gene matches: 10. CDR1 is SGHVS, CDR2 FNYEAQ, per germline. In the source study's methods: Filtering of immunoSEQ junctional sequences could not match full-length read filtering. Produced via immunoSEQ multiplex PCR; TCRdb's table is partial and in-frame only. That table furnishes V, J and clone size, whereas the DNA furnished D and trimming. The sample carries more than 2 million clones, about 93% recorded once. On this clone: Its target is not known.

CD8 cells classed as naive were CD45RO-negative and positively selected for CCR7, excluding terminally differentiated effector memory CD45RA+ cells. This chain joins TRBV7-6 and TRBJ2-5; 7 positions agree with TRBD1. The sequencing sample was made of naive CD8+ T cells from PBMCs. The TCR sequence derives from a man younger than 35 in good health. Some clones in this sample may be carry-over from other donors' samples. The CDR3 loop reads CASSSLTGLTETQYF. The CDR3 DNA reads TGTGCCAGCAGCTCCCTGACAGGGCTTACGGAGACCCAGTACTTC.